The 13 T cell receptor beta chains presented below share a single source sample, sequenced in a study of CD8 T cells in Susac syndrome (dated by TCRdb to between 2018 and 2021). Receptors were amplified or captured by the immunoSEQ multiplex PCR assay. RNA was extracted using the RNeasy kit, and roughly 0.45 to 1 microgram was reverse transcribed with random hexamers. Through fastp at Q25 and MiXCR, TCRdb rebuilt clones from the public reads, retaining in-frame beta chains. Each CDR3 protein appears once, grouped with its most common genes and DNA. Here the sample has almost 450,000 distinct CDR3 sequences; 75% to 90% occur a single time. The ten largest clones add up to roughly 0.11% of the sample. The sample was CD8+ T cells from PBMCs. The origin of the receptors is a human donor with multiple sclerosis.

This rearrangement joins TRBV11-2 to TRBJ2-5, with D unresolved. Germline V gene sequence: CDR1 SGHAT, CDR2 FQNNGV. The CDR3 covers 13 residues. Trimming took 1 base from V and 2 from J, leaving 5 bases between them. The CDR3 DNA follows: TGTGCCAGCAGCTTAGTGGTACAAGAGACCCAGTACTTC. Protein: CASSLVVQETQYF.

The V gene is TRBV27, the J gene TRBJ2-7; unclear D gene. V lost 2 bases and J 0 bases, leaving 14 bases between the germline ends. This CDR3 is built from 16 residues. CDR1 and CDR2 (germline): MNHEY, SMNVEV (reference sequence). DNA for the CDR3: TGTGCCAGCAGTTTAGTCGGTAGCCCCCTCTCCTACGAGCAGTACTTC. This codes for CASSLVGSPLSYEQYF.

The chain is built from TRBV29-1 and TRBJ1-2; D is undetermined. V dropped 7 bases and J dropped 3 bases, with 9 bases sitting between them. Germline values: CDR1 SQVTM, CDR2 ANQGSEA. CDR3 length: 11 amino acids. The chain's CDR3 is CSALNDYGYTF. For the CDR3, the DNA is TGCAGCGCATTGAACGACTATGGCTACACCTTC.

This sequence joins TRBV29-1 and TRBJ2-1; D ambiguous. Trimming took off 0 bases at V and 5 bases at J, with 14 bases between the two ends. The CDR3 is made up of 15 amino acids. CDR1 is SQVTM and CDR2 is ANQGSEA in the germline V gene. The CDR3 region is CSVEERANLDNEQFF. The CDR3 DNA sequence: TGCAGCGTTGAAGAAAGGGCGAATCTGGACAATGAGCAGTTCTTC.

The chain employs TRBV12-3 or TRBV12-4 and TRBJ2-1; maybe TRBD2 (6 bases). The CDR3 has 13 amino acids. Between the trimmed V and J ends, which lost 6 bases and 9 bases, there was a span of 15 bases. CDR3 bases: TGTGCCAGCAGCAGACGCCTAGCGATTGAGCAGTTCTTC. Protein: CASSRRLAIEQFF.

V gene TRBV6-5 combines with J gene TRBJ2-2; 7 bases fit TRBD1. V shed 1 base and J 0 bases; nucleotides not matched to a gene: 14. The germline gives CDR1 MNHEY, CDR2 SVGAGI. The CDR3 is made up of 20 amino acids. In DNA form, the CDR3 reads TGTGCCAGCAGTTACTACGGACAGGCCACCCTCCCGCCGAACACCGGGGAGCTGTTTTTT. Protein product: CASSYYGQATLPPNTGELFF.

This rearrangement joins TRBV5-4 to TRBJ1-1; perhaps TRBD1 as D (6 bases). Trimming took 4 bases from V and 3 from J, leaving 16 bases between them. There are 15 residues in the CDR3. The V gene's germline CDR1 is SGHNT and CDR2 YYREEE (reference sequence). The CDR3 nucleotides are TGTGCCAGCAGCAGTACACAGGGTTTTGACACTGAAGCTTTCTTT. It encodes CASSSTQGFDTEAFF.

This rearrangement joins TRBV27 to TRBJ2-2; TRBD1 agrees at 7 bases. J was trimmed by 4 bases and V by 3 bases; bases with no gene match: 11. The CDR3 contains 17 residues. Germline CDR1 reads MNHEY; CDR2 reads SMNVEV (reference sequence). This chain's CDR3 is CASSFLGQAPTTGELFF. For the CDR3, the DNA is TGTGCCAGCAGTTTCCTTGGACAGGCCCCGACCACCGGGGAGCTGTTTTTT.

Only one count was recorded for this clonotype. The V gene is TRBV5-1, the J gene TRBJ2-1; D perhaps matches TRBD2 (5 bases). The germline V gene encodes CDR1 SGHRS and CDR2 YFSETQ. Trimming left V 5 bases short and J 5 bases short, with 14 bases between. The CDR3 extends over 14 amino acids. CDR3 sequence: CASSPHDGDNEQFF. The CDR3 nucleotides are TGCGCCAGCAGTCCTCATGACGGGGACAATGAGCAGTTCTTC. Combining the CDR3 with reference TRBV5-1 and TRBJ2-1 gives the whole variable domain KAGVTQTPRYLIKTRGQQVTLSCSPISGHRSVSWYQQTPGQGLQFLFEYFSETQRNKGNFPGRFSGRQFSNSRSEMNVSTLELGDSALYLCASSPHDGDNEQFFGPGTRLTVL.

The chain couples TRBV5-1 to TRBJ2-5; 10 bases agree with TRBD2. The CDR3 extends over 15 amino acids. V shed 0 bases and J 5 bases; nucleotides not matched to a gene: 4. CDR1 is SGHRS and CDR2 is YFSETQ in the germline V gene. The CDR3: CASSLDLAGVETQYF. DNA for the CDR3: TGCGCCAGCAGCTTGGATCTAGCGGGAGTGGAGACCCAGTACTTC.

The rearrangement joins TRBV11-2 to TRBJ1-5, with D unresolved. Trimming pared 1 base from V and 7 bases from J, leaving 14 bases between. This CDR3 comprises 15 residues. In germline, CDR1 is SGHAT, CDR2 FQNNGV. The CDR3: CASSLVPRAGQPQHF. Here the CDR3 DNA reads TGTGCCAGCAGCTTAGTCCCCCGGGCTGGGCAGCCCCAGCATTTT.

J is TRBJ1-4 and V is TRBV6-1; 9 bases align to TRBD1. Germline trimming cut 6 bases from V and 8 bases from J; bases unmatched to any gene: 16. Germline V gene data show CDR1 as MNHNS and CDR2 as SASEGT. The CDR3 loop spans 17 amino acids. In nucleotides, the CDR3 is TGTGCCAGCAGCCCTGCTCTCAGACAGGGGGAAGAGGAAAAACTGTTTTTT. Residues: CASSPALRQGEEEKLFF.

This chain connects TRBV5-6 to TRBJ2-5, with D unclear. CDR1 SGHDT and CDR2 YYEEEE come from the germline V gene. Trimming shortened V by 3 bases and J by 4 bases, and 13 bases separated the two germline ends. The CDR3 is 14 residues long. The CDR3 loop is CASSSYDTGETQYF. CDR3 nucleotides: TGTGCCAGCAGCTCGTATGATACCGGAGAGACCCAGTACTTC.